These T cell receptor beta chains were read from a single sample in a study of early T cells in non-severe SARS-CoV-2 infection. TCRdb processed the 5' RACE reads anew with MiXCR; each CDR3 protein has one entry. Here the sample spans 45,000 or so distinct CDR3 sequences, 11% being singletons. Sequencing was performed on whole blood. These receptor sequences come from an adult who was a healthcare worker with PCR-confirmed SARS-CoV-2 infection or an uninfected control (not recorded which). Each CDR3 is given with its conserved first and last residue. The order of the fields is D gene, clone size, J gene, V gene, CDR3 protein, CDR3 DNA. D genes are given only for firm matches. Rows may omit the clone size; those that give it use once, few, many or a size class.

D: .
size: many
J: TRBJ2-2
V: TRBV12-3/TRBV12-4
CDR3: CASSLVSGSVGELFF
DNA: TGTGCCAGCAGTTTAGTCTCAGGGTCCGTCGGGGAGCTGTTTTTT

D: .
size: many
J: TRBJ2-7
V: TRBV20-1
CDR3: CSANRGLYEQYF
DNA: TGCAGTGCCAACAGAGGCTTGTACGAGCAGTACTTC

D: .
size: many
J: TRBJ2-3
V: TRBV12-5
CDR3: CASGPGDRRTDTQYF
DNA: TGTGCTAGTGGCCCTGGCGACCGACGGACTGATACGCAGTATTTT

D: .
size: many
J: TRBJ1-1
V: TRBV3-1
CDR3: CASSQVKAEAFF
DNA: TGTGCCAGCAGCCAAGTAAAAGCTGAAGCTTTCTTT

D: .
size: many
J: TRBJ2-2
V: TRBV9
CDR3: CASSVAYRAAGELFF
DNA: TGTGCCAGCAGCGTAGCTTACAGGGCGGCCGGGGAGCTGTTTTTT

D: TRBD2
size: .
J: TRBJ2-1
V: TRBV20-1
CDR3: CSARALAADEQFF
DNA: TGCAGTGCTAGAGCTCTAGCGGCGGATGAGCAGTTCTTC

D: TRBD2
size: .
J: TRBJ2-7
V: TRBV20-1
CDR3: CSARDGQRGPFYEQYF
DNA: TGCAGTGCTAGAGATGGCCAGCGGGGGCCCTTCTACGAGCAGTACTTC

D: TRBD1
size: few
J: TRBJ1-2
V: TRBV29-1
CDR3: CSVGQGPGYTF
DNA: TGCAGCGTTGGACAGGGGCCTGGCTACACCTTC

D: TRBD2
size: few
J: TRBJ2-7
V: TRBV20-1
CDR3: CSASLVGGTYEQYF
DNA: TGCAGTGCTAGTCTGGTGGGGGGGACCTACGAGCAGTACTTC

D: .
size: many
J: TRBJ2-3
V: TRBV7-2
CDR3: CASSLSLPDTQYF
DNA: TGTGCCAGCAGCTTATCCCTACCAGATACGCAGTATTTT

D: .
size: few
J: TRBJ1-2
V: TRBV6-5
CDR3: CASRAGYRAYGYTF
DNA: TGTGCCAGCAGGGCGGGCTATAGGGCGTATGGCTACACCTTC

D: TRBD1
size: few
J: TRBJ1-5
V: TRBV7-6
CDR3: CASSIMDREPQHF
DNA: TGTGCCAGCAGCATAATGGACAGGGAGCCCCAGCATTTT

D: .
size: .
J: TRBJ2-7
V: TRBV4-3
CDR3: CASSQDRTEQYF
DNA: TGCGCCAGCAGCCAAGACCGAACGGAGCAGTACTTC

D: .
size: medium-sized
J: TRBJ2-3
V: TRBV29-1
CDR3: CSVGTFSTDTQYF
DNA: TGCAGCGTGGGGACATTTTCCACAGATACGCAGTATTTT

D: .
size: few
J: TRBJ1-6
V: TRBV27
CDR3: CASSRTNSPLHF
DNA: TGTGCCAGCAGTCGGACTAATTCACCCCTCCACTTT

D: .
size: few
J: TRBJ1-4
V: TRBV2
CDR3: CASLLGRSGLGLFF
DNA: TGTGCCAGCCTATTGGGACGTTCGGGGTTAGGACTGTTTTTT

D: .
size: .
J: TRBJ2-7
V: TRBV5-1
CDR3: CASSLKGIRAYEQYF
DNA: TGCGCCAGCAGCTTGAAGGGGATTAGGGCCTACGAGCAGTACTTC

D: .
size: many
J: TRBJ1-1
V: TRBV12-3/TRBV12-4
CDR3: CASRMQENTEAFF
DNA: TGTGCCAGCAGGATGCAAGAGAACACTGAAGCTTTCTTT

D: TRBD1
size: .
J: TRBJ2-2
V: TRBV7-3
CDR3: CASSPGRGLNTGELFF
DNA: TGTGCCAGCAGCCCCGGTAGGGGGCTTAACACCGGGGAGCTGTTTTTT

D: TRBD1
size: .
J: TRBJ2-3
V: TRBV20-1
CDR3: CSAGGQGSTDTQYF
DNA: TGCAGTGCTGGAGGACAGGGTAGCACAGATACGCAGTATTTT

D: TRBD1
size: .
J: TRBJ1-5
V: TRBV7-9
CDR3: CASSLGTVLNQPQHF
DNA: TGTGCCAGCAGCTTGGGGACAGTACTCAATCAGCCCCAGCATTTT

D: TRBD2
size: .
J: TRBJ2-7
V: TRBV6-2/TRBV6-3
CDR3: CASTSGGSNYEQYF
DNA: TGTGCCAGCACCTCCGGGGGGAGCAACTACGAGCAGTACTTC

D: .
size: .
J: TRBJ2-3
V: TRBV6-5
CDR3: CATGQRRTDTQYF
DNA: TGTGCCACCGGACAGAGACGCACAGATACGCAGTATTTT

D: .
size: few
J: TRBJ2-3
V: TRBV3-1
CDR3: CASSRAGGDTQYF
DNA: TGTGCCAGCAGCCGAGCCGGGGGTGATACGCAGTATTTT

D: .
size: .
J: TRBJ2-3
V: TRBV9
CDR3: CASSVETTLQYF
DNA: TGTGCCAGCAGCGTAGAAACGACCTTGCAGTATTTT

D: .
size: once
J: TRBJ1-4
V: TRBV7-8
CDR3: CASSSARGRSTNEKPFF
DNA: TGTGCCAGCAGCTCAGCTCGGGGGCGGTCAACTAATGAAAAACCGTTTTTT

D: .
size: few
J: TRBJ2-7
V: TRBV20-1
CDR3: CSARVQHYEQYF
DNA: TGCAGTGCTAGAGTTCAGCACTACGAGCAGTACTTC

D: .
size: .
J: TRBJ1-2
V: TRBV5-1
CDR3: CASSSTGNPLYGYTF
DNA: TGCGCCAGCAGCTCCACAGGGAATCCACTCTATGGCTACACCTTC

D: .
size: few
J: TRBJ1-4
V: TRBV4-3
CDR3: CASSQDPAQGNEKLFF
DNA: TGCGCCAGCAGCCAAGATCCGGCGCAGGGGAATGAAAAACTGTTTTTT

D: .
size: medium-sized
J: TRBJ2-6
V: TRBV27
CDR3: CASSLGQSGANVLTF
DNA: TGTGCCAGCAGTTTAGGGCAGTCTGGGGCCAACGTCCTGACTTTC

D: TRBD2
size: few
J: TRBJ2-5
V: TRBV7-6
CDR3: CASSLVSGGSGTQYF
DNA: TGTGCCAGCAGCTTAGTTTCCGGGGGGTCGGGGACCCAGTACTTC

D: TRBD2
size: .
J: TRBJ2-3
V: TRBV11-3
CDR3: CASSSTSGGRRDTQYF
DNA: TGTGCCAGCAGCTCGACTAGCGGGGGTCGGCGAGATACGCAGTATTTT

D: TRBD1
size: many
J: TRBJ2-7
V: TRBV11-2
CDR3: CASSPDGAGGTYEQYF
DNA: TGTGCCAGCAGCCCAGACGGGGCAGGGGGTACCTACGAGCAGTACTTC

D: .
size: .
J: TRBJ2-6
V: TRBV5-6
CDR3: CASSLVRAGANVLTF
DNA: TGTGCCAGCAGCTTGGTCCGGGCTGGGGCCAACGTCCTGACTTTC

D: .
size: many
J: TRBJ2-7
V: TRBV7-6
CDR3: CASSTGRVVSLYF
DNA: TGTGCCAGCAGCACCGGCAGGGTCGTATCCTTGTACTTC

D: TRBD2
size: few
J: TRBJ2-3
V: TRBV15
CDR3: CATSTSAGGGTDTQYF
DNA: TGTGCCACCAGCACCTCAGCGGGGGGTGGCACAGATACGCAGTATTTT

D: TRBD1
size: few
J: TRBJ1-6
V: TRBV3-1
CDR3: CASSQGAGGVNSPLHF
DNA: TGTGCCAGCAGCCAAGGAGCAGGGGGGGTTAATTCACCCCTCCACTTT

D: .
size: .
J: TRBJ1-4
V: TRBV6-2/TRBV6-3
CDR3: CASENGKLFF
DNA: TGTGCCAGTGAAAATGGAAAACTGTTTTTT

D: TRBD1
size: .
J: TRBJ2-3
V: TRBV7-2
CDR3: CASSSWTGATDTQYF
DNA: TGTGCCAGCAGCTCTTGGACAGGGGCTACAGATACGCAGTATTTT

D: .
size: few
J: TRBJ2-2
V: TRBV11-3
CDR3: CASSPGGQNTGELFF
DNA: TGTGCCAGCAGCCCCGGCGGGCAGAACACCGGGGAGCTGTTTTTT